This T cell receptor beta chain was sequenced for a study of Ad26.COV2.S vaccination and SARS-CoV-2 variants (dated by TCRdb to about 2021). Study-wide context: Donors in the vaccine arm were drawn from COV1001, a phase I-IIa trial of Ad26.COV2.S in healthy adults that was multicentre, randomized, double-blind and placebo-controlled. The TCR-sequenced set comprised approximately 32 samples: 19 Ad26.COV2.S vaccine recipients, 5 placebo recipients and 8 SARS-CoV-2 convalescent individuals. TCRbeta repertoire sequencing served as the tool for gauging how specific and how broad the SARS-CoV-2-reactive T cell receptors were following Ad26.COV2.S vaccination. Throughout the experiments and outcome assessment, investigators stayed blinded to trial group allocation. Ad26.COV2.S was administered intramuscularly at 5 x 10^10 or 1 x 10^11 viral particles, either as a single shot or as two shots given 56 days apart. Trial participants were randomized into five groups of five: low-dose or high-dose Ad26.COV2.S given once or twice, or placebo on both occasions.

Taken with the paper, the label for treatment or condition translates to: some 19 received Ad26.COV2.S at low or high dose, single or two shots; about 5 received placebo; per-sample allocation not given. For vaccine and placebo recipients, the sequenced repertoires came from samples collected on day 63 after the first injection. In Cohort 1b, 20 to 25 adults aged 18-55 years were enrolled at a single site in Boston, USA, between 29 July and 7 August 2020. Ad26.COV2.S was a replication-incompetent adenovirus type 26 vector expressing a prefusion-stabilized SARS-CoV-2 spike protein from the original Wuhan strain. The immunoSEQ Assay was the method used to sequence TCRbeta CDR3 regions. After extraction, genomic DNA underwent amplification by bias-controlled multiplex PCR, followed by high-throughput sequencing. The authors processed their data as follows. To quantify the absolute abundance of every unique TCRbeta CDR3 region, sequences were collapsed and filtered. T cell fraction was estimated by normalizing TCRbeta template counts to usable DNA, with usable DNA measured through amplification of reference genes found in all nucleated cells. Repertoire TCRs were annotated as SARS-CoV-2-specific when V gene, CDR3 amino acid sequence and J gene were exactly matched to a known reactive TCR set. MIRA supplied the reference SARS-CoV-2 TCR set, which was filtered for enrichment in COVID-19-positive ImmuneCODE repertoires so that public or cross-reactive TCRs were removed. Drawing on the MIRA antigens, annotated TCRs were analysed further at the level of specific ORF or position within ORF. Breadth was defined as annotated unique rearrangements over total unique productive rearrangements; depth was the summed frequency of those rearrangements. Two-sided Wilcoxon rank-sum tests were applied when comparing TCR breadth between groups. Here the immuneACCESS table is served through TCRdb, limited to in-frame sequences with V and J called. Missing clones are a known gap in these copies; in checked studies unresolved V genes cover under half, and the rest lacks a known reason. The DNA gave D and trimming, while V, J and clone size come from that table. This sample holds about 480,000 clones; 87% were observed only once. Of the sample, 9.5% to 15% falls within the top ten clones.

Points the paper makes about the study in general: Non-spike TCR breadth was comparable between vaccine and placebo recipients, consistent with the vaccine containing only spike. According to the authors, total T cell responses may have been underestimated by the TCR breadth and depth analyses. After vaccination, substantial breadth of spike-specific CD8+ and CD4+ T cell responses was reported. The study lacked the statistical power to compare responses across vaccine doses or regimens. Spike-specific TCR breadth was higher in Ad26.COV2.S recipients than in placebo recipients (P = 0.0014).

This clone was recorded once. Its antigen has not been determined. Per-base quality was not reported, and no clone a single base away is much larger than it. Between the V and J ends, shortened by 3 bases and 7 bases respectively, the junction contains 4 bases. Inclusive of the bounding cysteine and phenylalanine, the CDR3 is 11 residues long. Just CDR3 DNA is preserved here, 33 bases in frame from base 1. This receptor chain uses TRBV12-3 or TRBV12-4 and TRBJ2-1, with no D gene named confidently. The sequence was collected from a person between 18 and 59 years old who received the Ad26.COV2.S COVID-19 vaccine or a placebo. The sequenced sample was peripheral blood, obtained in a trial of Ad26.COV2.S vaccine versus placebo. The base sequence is TGTGCCAGCAGTTTTCTGAATGAGCAGTTCTTC. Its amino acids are CASSFLNEQFF.